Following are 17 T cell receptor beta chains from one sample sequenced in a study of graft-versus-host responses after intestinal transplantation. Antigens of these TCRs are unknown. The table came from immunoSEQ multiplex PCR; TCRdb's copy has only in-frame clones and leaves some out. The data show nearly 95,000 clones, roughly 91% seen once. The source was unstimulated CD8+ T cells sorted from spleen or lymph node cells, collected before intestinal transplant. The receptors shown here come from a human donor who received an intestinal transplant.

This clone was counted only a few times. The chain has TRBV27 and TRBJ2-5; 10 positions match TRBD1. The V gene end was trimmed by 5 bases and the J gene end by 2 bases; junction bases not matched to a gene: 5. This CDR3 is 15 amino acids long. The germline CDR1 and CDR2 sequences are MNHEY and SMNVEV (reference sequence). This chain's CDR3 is CASSSPGQGQETQYF. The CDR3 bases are TGTGCCAGCAGTAGCCCGGGACAGGGGCAAGAGACCCAGTACTTC.

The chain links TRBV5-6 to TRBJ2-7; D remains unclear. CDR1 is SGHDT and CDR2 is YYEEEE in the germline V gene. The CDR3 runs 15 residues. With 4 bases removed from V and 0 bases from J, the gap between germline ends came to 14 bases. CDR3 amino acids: CASSATGYASYEQYF. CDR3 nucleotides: TGTGCCAGCAGCGCGACGGGTTATGCCTCCTACGAGCAGTACTTC.

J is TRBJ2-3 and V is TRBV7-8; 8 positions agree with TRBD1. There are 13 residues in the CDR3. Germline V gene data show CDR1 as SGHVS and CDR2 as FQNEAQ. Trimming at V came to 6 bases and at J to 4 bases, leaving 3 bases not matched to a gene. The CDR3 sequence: CASRQGGADTQYF. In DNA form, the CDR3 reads TGTGCCAGCAGACAGGGGGGAGCAGATACGCAGTATTTT.

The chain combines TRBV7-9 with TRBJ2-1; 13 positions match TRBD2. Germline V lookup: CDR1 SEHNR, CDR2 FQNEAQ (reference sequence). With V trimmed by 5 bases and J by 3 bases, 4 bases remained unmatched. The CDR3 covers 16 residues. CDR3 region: CASSPRTSGGYNEQFF. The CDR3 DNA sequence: TGTGCCAGCAGCCCCAGGACTAGCGGGGGCTACAATGAGCAGTTCTTC.

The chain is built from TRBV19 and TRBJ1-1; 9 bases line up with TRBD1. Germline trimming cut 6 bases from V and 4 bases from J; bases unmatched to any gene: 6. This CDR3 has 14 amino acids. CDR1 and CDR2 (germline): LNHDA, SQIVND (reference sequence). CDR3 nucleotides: TGTGCCAGTAGCCCGACAGGGGGGTTCACTGAAGCTTTCTTT. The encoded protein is CASSPTGGFTEAFF.

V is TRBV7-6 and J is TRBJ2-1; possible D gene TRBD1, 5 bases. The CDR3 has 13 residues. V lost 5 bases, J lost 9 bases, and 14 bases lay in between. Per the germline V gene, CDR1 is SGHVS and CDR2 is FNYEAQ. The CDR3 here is CASSDRVGAEQFF. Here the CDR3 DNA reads TGTGCCAGCAGCGATCGAGTAGGGGCTGAGCAGTTCTTC.

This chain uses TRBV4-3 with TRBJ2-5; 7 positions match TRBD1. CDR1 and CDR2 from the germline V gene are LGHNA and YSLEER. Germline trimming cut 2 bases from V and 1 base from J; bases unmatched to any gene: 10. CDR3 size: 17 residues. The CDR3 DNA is TGCGCCAGCAGCCAAACCCCGGGACAGTCTATCCAAGAGACCCAGTACTTC. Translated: CASSQTPGQSIQETQYF.

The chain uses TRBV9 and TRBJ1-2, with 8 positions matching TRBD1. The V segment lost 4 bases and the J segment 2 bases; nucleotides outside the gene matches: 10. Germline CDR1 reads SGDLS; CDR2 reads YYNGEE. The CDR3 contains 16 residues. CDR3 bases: TGTGCCAGCAGCCCCCAGGGGGCCGGGGGAAACTATGGCTACACCTTC. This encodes CASSPQGAGGNYGYTF. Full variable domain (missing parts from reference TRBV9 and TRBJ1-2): DSGVTQTPKHLITATGQRVTLRCSPRSGDLSVYWYQQSLDQGLQFLIQYYNGEERAKGNILERFSAQQFPDLHSELNLSSLELGDSALYFCASSPQGAGGNYGYTFGSGTRLTVV.

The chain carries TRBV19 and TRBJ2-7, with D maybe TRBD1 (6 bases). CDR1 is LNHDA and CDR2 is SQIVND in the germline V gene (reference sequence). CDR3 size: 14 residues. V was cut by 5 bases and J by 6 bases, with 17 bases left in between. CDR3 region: CASSVTGTFGEQYF. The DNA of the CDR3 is TGTGCCAGTAGTGTCACCGGGACATTCGGCGAGCAGTACTTC.

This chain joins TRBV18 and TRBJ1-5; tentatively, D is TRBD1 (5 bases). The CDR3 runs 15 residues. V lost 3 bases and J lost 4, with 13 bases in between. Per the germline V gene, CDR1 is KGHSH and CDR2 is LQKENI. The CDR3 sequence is CASSPSRAINQPQHF. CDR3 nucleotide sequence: TGTGCCAGCTCACCCTCCAGGGCCATAAATCAGCCCCAGCATTTT.

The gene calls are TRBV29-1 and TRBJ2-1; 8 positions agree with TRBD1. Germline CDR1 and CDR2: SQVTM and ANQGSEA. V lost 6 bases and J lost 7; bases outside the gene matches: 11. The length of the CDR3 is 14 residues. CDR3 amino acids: CSVVQGGPLNEQFF. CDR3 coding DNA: TGCAGCGTGGTACAGGGGGGCCCGTTGAATGAGCAGTTCTTC.

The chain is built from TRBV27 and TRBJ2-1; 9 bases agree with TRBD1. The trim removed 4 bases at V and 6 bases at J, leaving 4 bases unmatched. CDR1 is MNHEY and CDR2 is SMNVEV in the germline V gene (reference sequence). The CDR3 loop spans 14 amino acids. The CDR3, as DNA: TGTGCCAGCAGTTCGGGACAGGGCGTCAATGAGCAGTTCTTC. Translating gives CASSSGQGVNEQFF.

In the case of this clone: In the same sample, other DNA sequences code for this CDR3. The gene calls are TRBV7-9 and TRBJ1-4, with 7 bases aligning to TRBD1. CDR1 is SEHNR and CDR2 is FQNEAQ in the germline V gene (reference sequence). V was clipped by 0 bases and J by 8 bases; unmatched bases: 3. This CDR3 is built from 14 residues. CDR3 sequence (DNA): TGTGCCAGCAGCTTAGCAGGGGGCGAAGAAAAACTGTTTTTT. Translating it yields CASSLAGGEEKLFF.

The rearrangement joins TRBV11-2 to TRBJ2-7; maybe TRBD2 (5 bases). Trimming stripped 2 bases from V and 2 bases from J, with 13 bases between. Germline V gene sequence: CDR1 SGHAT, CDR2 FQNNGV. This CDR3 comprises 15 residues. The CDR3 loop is CASSLNRGSPYEQYF. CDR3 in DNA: TGTGCCAGCAGCTTAAACCGGGGATCCCCCTACGAGCAGTACTTC.

Written as DNA, the CDR3 is TGTGCCAGCAGTCCGGGGGGCTACGAGCAGTACTTC. This encodes CASSPGGYEQYF. The chain recombines TRBV6-5 with TRBJ2-7, with 7 nucleotides matching TRBD2. With V trimmed by 5 bases and J by 3 bases, 1 base remained unmatched. Germline loops: CDR1 MNHEY, CDR2 SVGAGI. The CDR3 spans 12 residues.

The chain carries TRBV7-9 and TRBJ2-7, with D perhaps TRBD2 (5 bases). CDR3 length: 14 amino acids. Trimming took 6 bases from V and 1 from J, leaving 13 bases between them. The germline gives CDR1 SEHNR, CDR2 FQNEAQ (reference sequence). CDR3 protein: CASSDGLSSYEQYF. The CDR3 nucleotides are TGTGCCAGCAGTGACGGACTTTCTTCCTACGAGCAGTACTTC.

In DNA, the CDR3 is TGTGCCAGTAGTATAGTATCCGGGGGCACTGAAGCTTTCTTT. Protein product: CASSIVSGGTEAFF. The chain is built from TRBV19 and TRBJ1-1, with D possibly being TRBD1 (5 bases). CDR3 size: 14 residues. V lost 1 base and J 4 bases, leaving 10 bases between the germline ends. Germline CDR1 is LNHDA and CDR2 is SQIVND (reference sequence).